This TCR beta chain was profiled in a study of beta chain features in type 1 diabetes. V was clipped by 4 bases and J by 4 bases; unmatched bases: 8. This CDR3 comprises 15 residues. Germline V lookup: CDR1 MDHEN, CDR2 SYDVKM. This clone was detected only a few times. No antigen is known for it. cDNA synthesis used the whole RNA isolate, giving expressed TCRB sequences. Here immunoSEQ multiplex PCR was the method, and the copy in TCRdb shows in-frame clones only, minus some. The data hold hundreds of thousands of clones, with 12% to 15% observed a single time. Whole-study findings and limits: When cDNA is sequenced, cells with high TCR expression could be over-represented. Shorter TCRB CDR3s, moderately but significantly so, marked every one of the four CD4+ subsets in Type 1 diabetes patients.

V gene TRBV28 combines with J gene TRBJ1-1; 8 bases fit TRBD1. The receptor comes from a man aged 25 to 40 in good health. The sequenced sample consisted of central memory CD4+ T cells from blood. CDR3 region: CASSSSQGDSTEAFF. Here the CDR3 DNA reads TGTGCCAGCAGTTCCTCACAGGGGGACAGCACTGAAGCTTTCTTT.